These T cell receptor beta chains were read from a single sample in a study of OX40 agonist ivuxolimab in advanced cancers. The assay was immunoSEQ multiplex PCR, and TCRdb's table has in-frame clones only and misses some. Of 82,000 or so clones in the sample, 80% to 95% were seen once. The source material was CD4+ or CD8+ T cells sorted from blood, sampled in a trial of the OX40 agonist ivuxolimab. These receptor sequences come from an adult with an advanced solid tumor such as melanoma, head and neck, liver or kidney cancer. Both conserved end residues are part of each CDR3. The D gene is left open where the match is weak. Not all rows give a size; the values are once, few, many and, for expanded clones, a class.

clone size: NA; D gene: NA; V gene: TRBV11-2; J gene: TRBJ1-1; CDR3 protein: CASSLDVGAEAFF; CDR3 DNA: TGTGCCAGCAGCTTAGATGTAGGAGCCGAAGCTTTCTTT
clone size: NA; D gene: NA; V gene: TRBV29-1; J gene: TRBJ1-1; CDR3 protein: CSAWVPGAEAFF; CDR3 DNA: TGCAGTGCGTGGGTCCCCGGGGCTGAAGCTTTCTTT
clone size: NA; D gene: TRBD1; V gene: TRBV5-1; J gene: TRBJ2-7; CDR3 protein: CASSFSGTGTYEQYF; CDR3 DNA: TGCGCCAGCAGCTTTTCCGGGACAGGGACCTACGAGCAGTACTTC
clone size: NA; D gene: NA; V gene: TRBV6-1; J gene: TRBJ2-2; CDR3 protein: CASSEVGGNTGELFF; CDR3 DNA: TGTGCCAGCAGTGAAGTGGGCGGGAACACCGGGGAGCTGTTTTTT
clone size: NA; D gene: NA; V gene: TRBV7-9; J gene: TRBJ2-7; CDR3 protein: CASSLYTSEQYF; CDR3 DNA: TGTGCCAGCAGCTTATATACTAGCGAGCAGTACTTC
clone size: NA; D gene: NA; V gene: TRBV19; J gene: TRBJ2-7; CDR3 protein: CASSKGIAGSYEQYF; CDR3 DNA: TGTGCCAGTAGTAAAGGGATCGCGGGCTCCTACGAGCAGTACTTC
clone size: NA; D gene: NA; V gene: TRBV18; J gene: TRBJ2-7; CDR3 protein: CASSPPDRMEQYF; CDR3 DNA: TGTGCCAGCTCACCACCCGACAGGATGGAGCAGTACTTC
clone size: NA; D gene: TRBD1; V gene: TRBV19; J gene: TRBJ1-2; CDR3 protein: CASRPRGSELGYTF; CDR3 DNA: TGTGCCAGTAGGCCCAGGGGGAGTGAACTCGGCTACACCTTC
clone size: NA; D gene: NA; V gene: TRBV18; J gene: TRBJ2-1; CDR3 protein: CASSSLRVGPTNEQFF; CDR3 DNA: TGTGCCAGCTCATCCTTGCGGGTGGGGCCAACAAATGAGCAGTTCTTC
clone size: NA; D gene: TRBD1; V gene: TRBV5-1; J gene: TRBJ2-5; CDR3 protein: CASGQGRGGETQYF; CDR3 DNA: TGCGCCAGCGGACAGGGTAGGGGAGGAGAGACCCAGTACTTC
clone size: NA; D gene: TRBD1; V gene: TRBV7-6; J gene: TRBJ2-5; CDR3 protein: CASSLGTGGLGEETQYF; CDR3 DNA: TGTGCCAGCAGCTTAGGGACAGGGGGCCTAGGGGAAGAGACCCAGTACTTC
clone size: NA; D gene: TRBD2; V gene: TRBV5-4; J gene: TRBJ2-2; CDR3 protein: CASSPGGDSSSGELFF; CDR3 DNA: TGTGCCAGCAGCCCGGGGGGGGATAGTTCTTCTGGGGAGCTGTTTTTT
clone size: once; D gene: NA; V gene: TRBV5-6; J gene: TRBJ1-1; CDR3 protein: CASSLVPNTEAFF; CDR3 DNA: TGTGCCAGCAGCTTGGTCCCTAACACTGAAGCTTTCTTT
clone size: once; D gene: NA; V gene: TRBV27; J gene: TRBJ2-1; CDR3 protein: CASRSTRNEQFF; CDR3 DNA: TGTGCCAGCAGATCCACCCGGAATGAGCAGTTCTTC
clone size: NA; D gene: NA; V gene: TRBV6-5; J gene: TRBJ1-1; CDR3 protein: CASSYKQGKVNTEAFF; CDR3 DNA: TGTGCCAGCAGTTACAAACAGGGTAAGGTGAACACTGAAGCTTTCTTT
clone size: NA; D gene: NA; V gene: TRBV7-2; J gene: TRBJ1-4; CDR3 protein: CASSQGQLATNEKLFF; CDR3 DNA: TGTGCCAGCAGCCAAGGACAGCTTGCAACTAATGAAAAACTGTTTTTT
clone size: NA; D gene: NA; V gene: TRBV7-8; J gene: TRBJ2-3; CDR3 protein: CASSLDPAARQDTQYF; CDR3 DNA: TGTGCCAGCAGCTTAGACCCAGCGGCGAGGCAGGATACGCAGTATTTT
clone size: NA; D gene: NA; V gene: TRBV19; J gene: TRBJ1-2; CDR3 protein: CASSRQGGNYGYTF; CDR3 DNA: TGTGCCAGTAGTCGTCAGGGTGGTAACTATGGCTACACCTTC
clone size: NA; D gene: NA; V gene: TRBV6-1; J gene: TRBJ2-1; CDR3 protein: CASSRQEDEQFF; CDR3 DNA: TGTGCCAGCAGCCGACAGGAGGATGAGCAGTTCTTC
clone size: NA; D gene: TRBD1; V gene: TRBV11-2; J gene: TRBJ2-5; CDR3 protein: CASSPDRGETQYF; CDR3 DNA: TGTGCCAGCAGCCCTGACAGGGGGGAGACCCAGTACTTC
clone size: NA; D gene: NA; V gene: TRBV7-9; J gene: TRBJ1-5; CDR3 protein: CASSFMGPSQPQHF; CDR3 DNA: TGTGCCAGCAGCTTTATGGGACCAAGTCAGCCCCAGCATTTT
clone size: NA; D gene: NA; V gene: TRBV10-2; J gene: TRBJ2-7; CDR3 protein: CASSGAFEQYF; CDR3 DNA: TGCGCCAGCAGCGGGGCTTTCGAGCAGTACTTC
clone size: NA; D gene: NA; V gene: TRBV6-5; J gene: TRBJ1-5; CDR3 protein: CASSYVGGGNQPQHF; CDR3 DNA: TGTGCCAGCAGTTACGTGGGGGGAGGAAATCAGCCCCAGCATTTT
clone size: NA; D gene: NA; V gene: TRBV7-2; J gene: TRBJ2-1; CDR3 protein: CASSRARTDYNEQFF; CDR3 DNA: TGTGCCAGCAGTCGTGCAAGGACAGACTACAATGAGCAGTTCTTC
clone size: NA; D gene: TRBD2; V gene: TRBV9; J gene: TRBJ2-1; CDR3 protein: CASSAPRRGEGVNEQFF; CDR3 DNA: TGTGCCAGCAGCGCCCCTAGAAGAGGGGAGGGTGTCAATGAGCAGTTCTTC
clone size: NA; D gene: NA; V gene: TRBV5-4; J gene: TRBJ2-7; CDR3 protein: CASSLEQATKEQYF; CDR3 DNA: TGTGCCAGCAGCTTGGAACAGGCTACTAAAGAGCAGTACTTC
clone size: NA; D gene: TRBD2; V gene: TRBV7-8; J gene: TRBJ2-1; CDR3 protein: CASSPLADLSYNEQFF; CDR3 DNA: TGTGCCAGCAGCCCGCTAGCGGACCTCTCCTACAATGAGCAGTTCTTC
clone size: NA; D gene: TRBD1; V gene: TRBV6-5; J gene: TRBJ2-7; CDR3 protein: CASSYSWTGVSYEQYF; CDR3 DNA: TGTGCCAGCAGTTACTCGTGGACAGGGGTCTCCTACGAGCAGTACTTC
clone size: NA; D gene: NA; V gene: TRBV18; J gene: TRBJ2-7; CDR3 protein: CASSFKADSYEQYF; CDR3 DNA: TGTGCCAGCTCATTTAAGGCAGATTCCTACGAGCAGTACTTC
clone size: NA; D gene: TRBD1; V gene: TRBV11-2; J gene: TRBJ1-1; CDR3 protein: CASSLAGQGWDTEAFF; CDR3 DNA: TGTGCCAGCAGCCTAGCTGGACAGGGATGGGACACTGAAGCTTTCTTT
clone size: once; D gene: NA; V gene: TRBV19; J gene: TRBJ1-1; CDR3 protein: CASSSGRANTEAFF; CDR3 DNA: TGTGCCAGTAGCTCTGGGAGGGCGAACACTGAAGCTTTCTTT
clone size: NA; D gene: TRBD1; V gene: TRBV5-6; J gene: TRBJ2-5; CDR3 protein: CASSSPGQPEETQYF; CDR3 DNA: TGTGCCAGCAGCTCTCCGGGACAGCCCGAAGAGACCCAGTACTTC
clone size: NA; D gene: NA; V gene: TRBV19; J gene: TRBJ1-1; CDR3 protein: CASSVQLNTEAFF; CDR3 DNA: TGTGCCAGTTCCGTCCAACTGAACACTGAAGCTTTCTTT
clone size: NA; D gene: NA; V gene: TRBV30; J gene: TRBJ2-7; CDR3 protein: CAWTLPDRESYEQYF; CDR3 DNA: TGTGCCTGGACCCTCCCCGACAGAGAATCCTACGAGCAGTACTTC
clone size: NA; D gene: NA; V gene: TRBV7-8; J gene: TRBJ2-1; CDR3 protein: CASSWRATYNEQFF; CDR3 DNA: TGTGCCAGCAGTTGGAGGGCAACCTACAATGAGCAGTTCTTC
clone size: NA; D gene: NA; V gene: TRBV30; J gene: TRBJ1-5; CDR3 protein: CAWSVRGIPGREPQHF; CDR3 DNA: TGTGCCTGGAGTGTAAGAGGGATTCCAGGGAGGGAGCCCCAGCATTTT
clone size: NA; D gene: NA; V gene: TRBV30; J gene: TRBJ1-1; CDR3 protein: CAWAGATEAFF; CDR3 DNA: TGTGCCTGGGCAGGGGCCACTGAAGCTTTCTTT
clone size: NA; D gene: NA; V gene: TRBV7-6; J gene: TRBJ2-5; CDR3 protein: CASSLRGTPGQETQYF; CDR3 DNA: TGTGCCAGCAGCTTAAGAGGGACTCCAGGTCAAGAGACCCAGTACTTC
clone size: NA; D gene: TRBD2; V gene: TRBV7-2; J gene: TRBJ2-2; CDR3 protein: CASSLELAVTGELFF; CDR3 DNA: TGTGCCAGCAGCTTAGAACTAGCGGTTACCGGGGAGCTGTTTTTT
clone size: NA; D gene: NA; V gene: TRBV2; J gene: TRBJ1-1; CDR3 protein: CASSVLWGNTEAFF; CDR3 DNA: TGTGCCAGCAGTGTATTGTGGGGAAACACTGAAGCTTTCTTT
clone size: NA; D gene: NA; V gene: TRBV7-9; J gene: TRBJ2-1; CDR3 protein: CASSLGWGESKFF; CDR3 DNA: TGTGCCAGCAGCTTAGGGTGGGGGGAGTCGAAGTTCTTC
clone size: NA; D gene: NA; V gene: TRBV11-3; J gene: TRBJ2-3; CDR3 protein: CASAGSTDTQYF; CDR3 DNA: TGTGCCAGCGCGGGGAGCACAGATACGCAGTATTTT
clone size: NA; D gene: NA; V gene: TRBV18; J gene: TRBJ2-7; CDR3 protein: CASSLSLGGRSYEQYF; CDR3 DNA: TGTGCCAGCTCACTGTCGCTGGGGGGGCGGTCCTACGAGCAGTACTTC
clone size: NA; D gene: NA; V gene: TRBV7-9; J gene: TRBJ2-1; CDR3 protein: CASSLMGTRSSYNEQFF; CDR3 DNA: TGTGCCAGCAGCTTGATGGGCACCCGATCCTCCTACAATGAGCAGTTCTTC
clone size: NA; D gene: NA; V gene: TRBV6-5; J gene: TRBJ1-5; CDR3 protein: CASSYDSNQPQHF; CDR3 DNA: TGTGCCAGCAGTTATGATAGCAATCAGCCCCAGCATTTT
clone size: NA; D gene: NA; V gene: TRBV7-2; J gene: TRBJ2-7; CDR3 protein: CASSFGRGYEQYF; CDR3 DNA: TGTGCCAGCAGCTTTGGCAGGGGCTACGAGCAGTACTTC
clone size: NA; D gene: NA; V gene: TRBV5-1; J gene: TRBJ2-7; CDR3 protein: CASSFGTGSSYEQYF; CDR3 DNA: TGCGCCAGCAGCTTCGGAACAGGGAGCTCCTACGAGCAGTACTTC
clone size: NA; D gene: NA; V gene: TRBV28; J gene: TRBJ1-2; CDR3 protein: CASSSSALGGYTF; CDR3 DNA: TGTGCCAGCAGTTCCTCGGCCCTCGGGGGCTACACCTTC
clone size: NA; D gene: NA; V gene: TRBV7-2; J gene: TRBJ1-5; CDR3 protein: CASSRGNQPQHF; CDR3 DNA: TGTGCCAGCAGTAGGGGCAATCAGCCCCAGCATTTT
clone size: NA; D gene: NA; V gene: TRBV5-1; J gene: TRBJ2-1; CDR3 protein: CASSLRTREEQFF; CDR3 DNA: TGCGCCAGCAGCCTAAGGACGCGGGAAGAGCAGTTCTTC
clone size: NA; D gene: TRBD1; V gene: TRBV18; J gene: TRBJ2-2; CDR3 protein: CASSPPTGRVTGELFF; CDR3 DNA: TGTGCCAGCTCACCGCCGACAGGGCGAGTCACCGGGGAGCTGTTTTTT
clone size: NA; D gene: NA; V gene: TRBV18; J gene: TRBJ2-1; CDR3 protein: CASSPPNRFPDEQFF; CDR3 DNA: TGTGCCAGCTCACCACCGAATAGATTTCCGGATGAGCAGTTCTTC
clone size: NA; D gene: TRBD1; V gene: TRBV5-1; J gene: TRBJ2-3; CDR3 protein: CASSLGGTGTDTQYF; CDR3 DNA: TGCGCCAGCAGCTTGGGTGGGACAGGGACAGATACGCAGTATTTT
clone size: NA; D gene: NA; V gene: TRBV18; J gene: TRBJ1-4; CDR3 protein: CASSPYDRDEKLFF; CDR3 DNA: TGTGCCAGCTCACCGTACGACAGAGATGAAAAACTGTTTTTT
clone size: NA; D gene: NA; V gene: TRBV27; J gene: TRBJ2-2; CDR3 protein: CASSLGGWVGELFF; CDR3 DNA: TGTGCCAGCAGTTTAGGAGGGTGGGTCGGGGAGCTGTTTTTT
clone size: once; D gene: NA; V gene: TRBV6-1; J gene: TRBJ1-1; CDR3 protein: CASIWDIPGEAFF; CDR3 DNA: TGTGCCAGCATTTGGGACATTCCGGGTGAAGCTTTCTTT
clone size: NA; D gene: NA; V gene: TRBV19; J gene: TRBJ1-2; CDR3 protein: CASSISVENYGYTF; CDR3 DNA: TGTGCCAGTAGTATAAGTGTTGAAAACTATGGCTACACCTTC
clone size: NA; D gene: NA; V gene: TRBV21-1; J gene: TRBJ2-2; CDR3 protein: CASSKGGVRYTGELFF; CDR3 DNA: TGTGCCAGCAGCAAAGGGGGGGTCCGATACACCGGGGAGCTGTTTTTT
clone size: once; D gene: TRBD1; V gene: TRBV28; J gene: TRBJ2-3; CDR3 protein: CASRGQGLDTQYF; CDR3 DNA: TGTGCCAGCAGGGGACAGGGGTTAGATACGCAGTATTTT
clone size: few; D gene: NA; V gene: TRBV7-3; J gene: TRBJ1-1; CDR3 protein: CASSPRVLTEAFF; CDR3 DNA: TGTGCCAGCAGCCCGAGGGTCCTAACTGAAGCTTTCTTT